The 3 T cell receptor beta chains listed next were all sequenced from one sample in a study of CD8 T cells in Susac syndrome. With random hexamers, about 0.45 to 1 ug RNA was reverse transcribed. In TCRdb, the immunoSEQ multiplex PCR reads were re-called with MiXCR into one record per CDR3 protein. The table has roughly 140,000 distinct CDR3 sequences, approximately 96% seen once. Sequencing was performed on CD8+ T cells from PBMCs. The receptors originated from a human donor with multiple sclerosis.

This sequence joins TRBV28 and TRBJ2-7; D is possibly TRBD2 (6 bases). CDR3 size: 13 residues. Germline CDR1 MDHEN, CDR2 SYDVKM. V was pared by 3 bases and J by 5 bases, with 11 bases between. CDR3 sequence (DNA): TGTGCCAGCAGTTTGAAGCGGAGGGACGAGCAGTACTTC. Translating gives CASSLKRRDEQYF.

The chain uses TRBV4-1 and TRBJ1-1, with unresolved D. CDR3 length equals 14 residues. The V and J ends lost 0 bases and 7 bases respectively, with 12 bases between them. CDR1 is MGHRA and CDR2 is YSYEKL in the germline V gene. The DNA of the CDR3 is TGCGCCAGCAGCCAAGATTTGTTTAACGGTGAAGCTTTCTTT. Amino acid sequence: CASSQDLFNGEAFF.

The V gene is TRBV19, the J gene TRBJ2-7; possibly TRBD1 for D (6 bases). The CDR3 extends over 13 amino acids. Trimming stripped 5 bases from V and 3 bases from J, with 11 bases between. CDR1 LNHDA and CDR2 SQIVND come from the germline V gene (reference sequence). The CDR3 loop is CASSARTVYEQYF. In DNA, the CDR3 is TGTGCCAGTAGTGCCCGGACAGTCTACGAGCAGTACTTC.